This TCR beta chain was sequenced in a study of graft-versus-host responses after intestinal transplantation. Data came from immunoSEQ multiplex PCR; TCRdb stores just in-frame clones and leaves some out. The sample lists tens of thousands of clones; approximately 90% were seen once. With respect to this clone: What it binds is not known.

V lost 2 bases and J lost 1; bases outside the gene matches: 6. This CDR3 is built from 16 residues. From germline, CDR1 is MNHEY and CDR2 SVGAGI. The gene calls are TRBV6-5 and TRBJ2-5, with 8 bases aligning to TRBD1. The sequence was obtained from a human donor who was the organ donor for an intestinal transplant. Sequencing was performed on unstimulated CD8+ T cells sorted from spleen or lymph node cells, taken before transplant. CDR3 loop: CASSYEYTGGQETQYF. CDR3 in DNA: TGTGCCAGCAGTTACGAGTATACAGGGGGCCAAGAGACCCAGTACTTC.